The 23 T cell receptor beta chains listed next were all sequenced from one sample in a study of chemoradiotherapy in HPV16-positive cancers. TCRdb's copy holds only in-frame clones and misses some; the assay was immunoSEQ multiplex PCR. The table records about 15,000 clones, 88% of them present only once. Sequenced here: blood, sampled from a patient who underwent chemoradiotherapy. The receptors stem from a human donor with HPV-associated anogenital cancer.

V usage is TRBV30 and J usage is TRBJ2-1; 9 bases line up with TRBD1. V lost 7 bases to trimming and J lost 6 bases; unmatched junction nucleotides: 10. The CDR3 length is 14 residues. Per the germline V gene, CDR1 is GTSNPN and CDR2 is SVGIG (reference sequence). CDR3 protein: CAYGTGTGGNEQFF. The CDR3 DNA reads TGTGCCTACGGGACAGGGACCGGTGGCAATGAGCAGTTCTTC.

This chain uses TRBV19 with TRBJ1-4; 7 positions agree with TRBD1. This CDR3 has 18 amino acids. V lost 5 bases, J lost 0 bases, and 12 bases stayed unmatched. Germline V gene data show CDR1 as LNHDA and CDR2 as SQIVND (reference sequence). CDR3 nucleotide sequence: TGTGCCAGTAGTGGGGGAACCAAGACAGGGACAACTAATGAAAAACTGTTTTTT. Translated: CASSGGTKTGTTNEKLFF. Variable domain in full (rest from reference TRBV19 and TRBJ1-4): DGGITQSPKYLFRKEGQNVTLSCEQNLNHDAMYWYRQDPGQGLRLIYYSQIVNDFQKGDIAEGYSVSREKKESFPLTVTSAQKNPTAFYLCASSGGTKTGTTNEKLFFGSGTQLSVL.

The V and J genes are TRBV19 and TRBJ1-1; D remains unclear. The ends were cut back, 7 bases at V and 2 bases at J, with 14 bases in the middle. The CDR3 sequence is 14 residues long. Germline CDR1 and CDR2: LNHDA and SQIVND (reference sequence). The CDR3 nucleotides read TGTGCCAGTACCGAGAGGACGGCTAACACTGAAGCTTTCTTT. Its protein product is CASTERTANTEAFF.

This clone was picked up one time. J is TRBJ1-2 and V is TRBV7-2, with a possible D match to TRBD1 (6 bases). This CDR3 spans 15 amino acids. Trimming stripped 6 bases from V and 7 bases from J, with 21 bases between. The germline V gene has CDR1 SGHTA and CDR2 FQGNSA. DNA of the CDR3: TGTGCCAGCAGTTCCACTGGGGGGCAGTCTGGTGGCTACACCTTC. Amino acid sequence: CASSSTGGQSGGYTF.

CDR3 sequence reads: CASSYGLYTEAFF. The CDR3 nucleotides are TGTGCCAGCAGTTACGGTCTGTACACTGAAGCTTTCTTT. The genes are TRBV6-5 and TRBJ1-1; D is unclear. Germline V gene data show CDR1 as MNHEY and CDR2 as SVGAGI. Trimming stripped 2 bases from V and 3 bases from J, with 7 bases between. The CDR3 contains 13 residues.

The J gene is TRBJ1-1, the V gene TRBV5-1, with 11 bases that match TRBD1. V lost 3 bases and J lost 4; bases outside the gene matches: 5. Germline V gives CDR1 SGHRS, CDR2 YFSETQ. The CDR3 sequence is 15 residues long. CDR3 bases: TGCGCCAGCAGCTGGGGGACAGGGGGAACCACTGAAGCTTTCTTT. Translated, it gives CASSWGTGGTTEAFF.

The chain couples TRBV7-2 to TRBJ2-3, with 14 bases aligning to TRBD2. With V trimmed by 5 bases and J by 6 bases, 7 bases remained unmatched. Germline CDR1 is SGHTA and CDR2 is FQGNSA. The CDR3 is 16 amino acids. This CDR3 reads CASSIRTSGRSDTQYF. CDR3 DNA sequence: TGTGCCAGCAGCATACGGACTAGCGGGAGGTCGGATACGCAGTATTTT. Filled out from reference TRBV7-2 and TRBJ2-3, the complete variable domain reads GAGVSQSPSNKVTEKGKDVELRCDPISGHTALYWYRQSLGQGLEFLIYFQGNSAPDKSGLPSDRFSAERTGGSVSTLTIQRTQQEDSAVYLCASSIRTSGRSDTQYFGPGTRLTVL.

The chain combines TRBV28 with TRBJ2-7; D may be TRBD1 (5 bases). The ends were cut back, 5 bases at V and 1 base at J, with 15 bases in the middle. The germline CDR1 and CDR2 sequences are MDHEN and SYDVKM. This CDR3 contains 15 residues. DNA for the CDR3: TGTGCCAGCAGTCGAAATACAGGTAAATCCTACGAGCAGTACTTC. This sequence encodes CASSRNTGKSYEQYF.

In its sample, this clone was seen once. The V call is TRBV7-9, the J call TRBJ2-6; D gene ambiguous. This CDR3 has 17 residues. The V gene lost 1 base and the J gene lost 0 bases, with 10 bases spanning the gap. The germline CDR1 and CDR2 sequences are SEHNR and FQNEAQ (reference sequence). The CDR3 DNA reads TGTGCCAGCAGCTTAGGTCAGCTAGGCTCTGGGGCCAACGTCCTGACTTTC. Translating it yields CASSLGQLGSGANVLTF.

The V call is TRBV6-6, the J call TRBJ2-3, with TRBD1 matching 7 bases. J lost 0 bases, V lost 4 bases, and 4 bases had no gene match. Germline-derived CDR1 and CDR2 are MNHNY and SVGAGI (reference sequence). The CDR3 runs to 15 residues. The chain's CDR3 is CASSSKGQSTDTQYF. In DNA, the CDR3 is TGTGCCAGCAGTTCAAAGGGACAGAGCACAGATACGCAGTATTTT.

V gene TRBV28 combines with J gene TRBJ1-2, with D possibly TRBD1 on 5 matching bases. Between the trimmed V and J ends, which lost 7 bases and 2 bases, there was a span of 14 bases. Germline V lookup: CDR1 MDHEN, CDR2 SYDVKM. CDR3 size: 14 residues. The CDR3 nucleotides read TGTGCCAGCATCCCCTGGGGGGGGAACTATGGCTACACCTTC. As protein: CASIPWGGNYGYTF.

The J gene is TRBJ2-1, the V gene TRBV7-6; the D is unclear. Trimming took off 5 bases at V and 9 bases at J, with 14 bases between the two ends. CDR1 and CDR2 from the germline V gene are SGHVS and FNYEAQ. The CDR3 consists of 13 residues. The CDR3 spells CASSPPIVAEQFF. In nucleotides, the CDR3 is TGTGCCAGCAGCCCCCCTATAGTGGCTGAGCAGTTCTTC.

The chain employs TRBV25-1 and TRBJ2-3; D unresolved. The V gene's germline CDR1 is MGHDK and CDR2 SYGVNS. The CDR3 loop spans 16 amino acids. V dropped 5 bases and J dropped 0 bases, with 15 bases sitting between them. This chain's CDR3 is CASSIRLTSSTDTQYF. The CDR3 nucleotides are TGTGCCAGCAGTATCAGACTGACCAGTAGCACAGATACGCAGTATTTT.

The gene calls are TRBV10-3 and TRBJ1-6, with no clear D. There are 12 residues in the CDR3. Trimming cost V 6 bases and J 8 bases, with 8 bases left between them. Looked up from germline, CDR1 is ENHRY and CDR2 is SYGVKD. The CDR3 protein is CAISIGDSPLHF. The CDR3 DNA reads TGTGCCATCAGCATCGGCGATTCACCCCTCCACTTT.

J is TRBJ2-7 and V is TRBV7-9; 9 bases align to TRBD1. The CDR3 spans 15 residues. Germline trimming cut 2 bases from V and 0 bases from J; bases unmatched to any gene: 2. The germline V gene encodes CDR1 SEHNR and CDR2 FQNEAQ (reference sequence). CDR3 coding DNA: TGTGCCAGCAGCTTAATACAGGGGGCCTCCTACGAGCAGTACTTC. This codes for CASSLIQGASYEQYF. The full variable domain, rest sourced from reference TRBV7-9 and TRBJ2-7, is DTGVSQNPRHKITKRGQNVTFRCDPISEHNRLYWYRQTLGQGPEFLTYFQNEAQLEKSRLLSDRFSAERPKGSFSTLEIQRTEQGDSAMYLCASSLIQGASYEQYFGPGTRLTVT.

J is TRBJ1-1 and V is TRBV19; D is uncertain. This CDR3 spans 12 amino acids. Germline lookup yields CDR1 LNHDA and CDR2 SQIVND (reference sequence). Trimming shortened V by 4 bases and J by 1 base, and 4 bases separated the two germline ends. The CDR3, as DNA: TGTGCCAGTAGTAGACAGAACACTGAAGCTTTCTTT. Encoded protein: CASSRQNTEAFF.

The J gene is TRBJ2-1, the V gene TRBV2, with unresolved D. Trimming removed 8 bases from V and 2 bases from J, with 13 bases in between. This CDR3 region has 14 residues. CDR1 SNHLY and CDR2 FYNNEI come from the germline V gene. The CDR3 DNA reads as TGTGCCAGCGTGCTTCCTGATACCTACAATGAGCAGTTCTTC. Protein product: CASVLPDTYNEQFF.

V and J are TRBV18 and TRBJ2-5, with 9 bases that match TRBD1. The junction had 15 bases not matched to a gene; V was cut back by 5 bases and J by 5 bases. This CDR3 has 17 residues. CDR1 is KGHSH, CDR2 LQKENI, per germline. The CDR3 DNA follows: TGTGCCAGCTCAACAAACAGGGGGCCCGCGGAGGGGGAGACCCAGTACTTC. It translates to CASSTNRGPAEGETQYF. The full variable domain, in which reference TRBV18 and TRBJ2-5 provide the parts outside the CDR3, is NAGVMQNPRHLVRRRGQEARLRCSPMKGHSHVYWYRQLPEEGLKFMVYLQKENIIDESGMPKERFSAEFPKEGPSILRIQQVVRGDSAAYFCASSTNRGPAEGETQYFGPGTRLLVL.

The rearrangement joins TRBV25-1 to TRBJ1-1; D call uncertain. The CDR3 is 16 residues long. Between the trimmed V and J ends, which lost 4 bases and 0 bases, there was a span of 15 bases. The germline V gene has CDR1 MGHDK and CDR2 SYGVNS. CDR3 coding DNA: TGTGCCAGCAGTGTCGGAAAATCCATAATGAACACTGAAGCTTTCTTT. It yields the protein CASSVGKSIMNTEAFF.

This chain connects TRBV6-5 to TRBJ1-5, with 8 nucleotides matching TRBD1. The V segment lost 2 bases and the J segment 4 bases; nucleotides outside the gene matches: 4. Looked up from germline, CDR1 is MNHEY and CDR2 is SVGAGI. The length of the CDR3 is 15 residues. CDR3 in DNA: TGTGCCAGCAGTTACCACGGGACAGGTAATCAGCCCCAGCATTTT. It translates to CASSYHGTGNQPQHF.

The V call is TRBV5-1, the J call TRBJ1-1; D is ambiguous. CDR1 is SGHRS, CDR2 YFSETQ, per germline. This CDR3 spans 15 amino acids. With 3 bases removed from V and 1 base from J, the gap between germline ends came to 13 bases. CDR3 bases: TGCGCCAGCAGCTACCGGACTGCCCGGAACACTGAAGCTTTCTTT. It yields the protein CASSYRTARNTEAFF. Full variable domain (rest looked up from reference TRBV5-1 and TRBJ1-1): KAGVTQTPRYLIKTRGQQVTLSCSPISGHRSVSWYQQTPGQGLQFLFEYFSETQRNKGNFPGRFSGRQFSNSRSEMNVSTLELGDSALYLCASSYRTARNTEAFFGQGTRLTVV.

The V gene is TRBV11-2, the J gene TRBJ2-3, with 9 bases identical to TRBD2. The CDR3 totals 16 residues. From germline, CDR1 is SGHAT and CDR2 FQNNGV. The V gene end was trimmed by 0 bases and the J gene end by 4 bases; junction bases not matched to a gene: 5. CDR3 region: CASSLDSGSGADTQYF. CDR3 nucleotides: TGTGCCAGCAGCTTAGATAGCGGGAGTGGGGCAGATACGCAGTATTTT.

The chain recombines TRBV28 with TRBJ2-7, with D uncertain. CDR1 MDHEN and CDR2 SYDVKM come from the germline V gene. The CDR3 runs to 15 residues. V dropped 5 bases and J dropped 0 bases, with 14 bases sitting between them. The CDR3 coding sequence is TGTGCCAGCAGTCTGCCACCCGGCGTCTCCTACGAGCAGTACTTC. Translation: CASSLPPGVSYEQYF.